Listed below are T cell receptor beta chains from one sample, sequenced in a study of human T cells and chemical hapten exposure. TCRdb reprocessed the RACE reads with MiXCR, giving one entry per CDR3 protein. The table shows roughly 130,000 distinct CDR3 sequences, with approximately 10% occurring only once. Material: whole blood, obtained in connection with sensitization to the hapten diphenylcyclopropenone (DPC). Receptor source: a woman aged 50 to 60 with alopecia areata. Some clones in this sample may be carry-over from other donors' samples. CDR3s include the opening cysteine and the closing phenylalanine or tryptophan. The order of the fields is V gene, D gene, clone size, J gene, CDR3 protein, CDR3 DNA. A D gene is named only where the DNA matches it firmly. Size is omitted from some rows. Given values are once, few, many or a class for expanded clones.

TRBV12-3/TRBV12-4	TRBD1	few	TRBJ2-2	CASRNTGGTGELFF	TGTGCCAGCAGGAATACAGGGGGCACCGGGGAGCTGTTTTTT
TRBV6-6	.	.	TRBJ2-1	CASSPRLSSEFF	TGTGCCAGCAGTCCCCGACTAAGTTCGGAGTTCTTC
TRBV12-3/TRBV12-4	.	few	TRBJ1-1	CASSGFVGATEAFF	TGTGCCAGCAGTGGGTTCGTCGGAGCCACTGAAGCTTTCTTT
TRBV7-9	.	few	TRBJ1-5	CASSKDRGDQPQHF	TGTGCCAGCAGCAAGGACAGAGGTGATCAGCCCCAGCATTTT
TRBV7-9	TRBD2	.	TRBJ2-7	CASSLSGGYEQYF	TGTGCCAGCAGCTTAAGCGGGGGTTACGAGCAGTACTTC
TRBV9	.	few	TRBJ2-5	CASSPRQSQETQYF	TGTGCCAGCAGCCCAAGACAGAGCCAAGAGACCCAGTACTTC
TRBV11-2	.	.	TRBJ2-3	CASSLARCTDTQYF	TGTGCCAGCAGCTTAGCCAGGTGCACAGATACGCAGTATTTT
TRBV3-1	TRBD2	once	TRBJ2-5	CASSQERGGSYQETQYF	TGTGCCAGCAGCCAAGAGCGGGGGGGATCCTACCAAGAGACCCAGTACTTC
TRBV7-6	.	.	TRBJ1-3	CASSLGSGPAGNTIYF	TGTGCCAGCAGCTTAGGCTCAGGTCCGGCTGGAAACACCATATATTTT
TRBV7-2	.	many	TRBJ2-2	CASSLGHTNTGELFF	TGTGCCAGCAGCTTAGGACATACGAACACCGGGGAGCTGTTTTTT
TRBV5-6	.	.	TRBJ2-1	CASSLAPTGTLYNEQFF	TGTGCCAGCAGCTTGGCCCCTACAGGGACCCTCTACAATGAGCAGTTCTTC
TRBV6-1	.	few	TRBJ1-4	CASSEGVGGSEKLFF	TGTGCCAGCAGTGAAGGGGTGGGGGGTAGCGAAAAACTGTTTTTT